This T cell receptor beta chain came from a study of identical twins. A universal primer site came from template switching; cDNA carried unique molecular identifiers. TCRdb ran MiXCR on the 5' RACE reads and lists one entry per CDR3 protein. This table has 1.5 million to 2 million distinct CDR3 sequences, about 32% appearing once. Overall study results and limits: In beta out-of-frame sequences, the excess sharing between twins was weaker. Within cord blood, abundant beta clonotypes carried fewer insertions, but memory repertoires showed no such trend.

This CDR3 has 18 amino acids. Per germline, CDR1 DFQATT and CDR2 SNEGSKA (reference sequence). The J segment lost 1 base and the V segment lost 0 bases, leaving 11 bases of the junction unmatched. On this clonotype: Its specificity is unknown.

This chain uses TRBV20-1 with TRBJ2-3; 9 positions agree with TRBD2. The receptor was isolated from a newborn girl in good health. The sample consisted of cord blood. The CDR3 DNA sequence: TGCAGTGCTAGAGATTCCCCAGGTAGCGGGGGCCGCACAGATACGCAGTATTTT. Translating it yields CSARDSPGSGGRTDTQYF.